The rows below give T cell receptor beta chains drawn from one sample of a study of T cell repertoires in cytomegalovirus infection. Their target antigens are unknown. TCRdb independently ran MiXCR on the reads; one entry per CDR3 protein. The table lists hundreds of thousands of distinct CDR3 sequences, 31% of them singletons. The specimen comprised cultured CD8+ T cells from PBMCs, sampled from culture after CMV antigen stimulation. Receptors were obtained from a human donor in good health (CMV status not recorded). Some clones in this sample may be carry-over from other donors' samples. CDR3s include the opening cysteine and the closing phenylalanine or tryptophan. D genes are given only for firm matches. Clone size, where shown, is once, few, many, or a class for clones that have expanded.

. | TRBJ2-1 | . | TRBV7-3 | TGTGCCAGCAGCTTAATTCCCACAGATGCCTACAATGAGCAGTTCTTC | CASSLIPTDAYNEQFF
TRBD1 | TRBJ2-3 | . | TRBV18 | TGTGCCAGCTCGGGGAGAACGGAGATCAGACAGGGGCCAGATACGCAGTATTTT | CASSGRTEIRQGPDTQYF
. | TRBJ2-5 | . | TRBV3-1 | TGTGCCAGCAGCCAAGATTTGGGGCCGAAGGTCTCTTCGTACCAAGAGACCCAGTACTTC | CASSQDLGPKVSSYQETQYF
. | TRBJ2-7 | . | TRBV7-6 | TGTGCCAGCAGCTTAGCAGAGTCCAAATACGAGCAGTACTTC | CASSLAESKYEQYF
. | TRBJ2-1 | . | TRBV29-1 | TGCAGCGTTGAAGGGGGGGACCTCTCCTACAATGAGCAGTTCTTC | CSVEGGDLSYNEQFF
. | TRBJ1-2 | . | TRBV20-1 | TGCAGTGCTGGGGACGGAAGAAACTATGGCTACACCTTC | CSAGDGRNYGYTF
. | TRBJ1-5 | few | TRBV4-3 | TGCGCCAGCAGCTCAGAACTAGTTCAGCCCCAGCATTTT | CASSSELVQPQHF
. | TRBJ2-4 | few | TRBV7-9 | TGTGCCAGCAGCCCTCAATCCGCCTTGGACATTCAGTACTTC | CASSPQSALDIQYF
. | TRBJ2-3 | . | TRBV18 | TGTGCCAGCTCACCAGAAATGGGAGGATCCACAGATACGCAGTATTTT | CASSPEMGGSTDTQYF
. | TRBJ1-2 | once | TRBV13 | TGTGCCAGCAGCTTAGAGGGCAGGGTAAGATCTAACTATGGCTACACCTTC | CASSLEGRVRSNYGYTF
. | TRBJ2-1 | many | TRBV19 | TGTGCCAGTAGTCAAACCTACAATGAGCAGTTCTTC | CASSQTYNEQFF
TRBD2 | TRBJ2-5 | . | TRBV2 | TGTGCCAGCAGGGCCCTAGCGGGGGGAAGCGGAGAGACCCAGTACTTC | CASRALAGGSGETQYF
TRBD1 | TRBJ2-2 | . | TRBV2 | TGTGCCAGCAGTGAGGGTGAGGTCCAGGGGGCTGTAAGCGGGGAGCTGTTTTTT | CASSEGEVQGAVSGELFF
. | TRBJ2-3 | few | TRBV7-9 | TGTGCCAGCAGCTTATACCCTCCCTATGGGACCCCCACAGATACGCAGTATTTT | CASSLYPPYGTPTDTQYF
. | TRBJ1-6 | . | TRBV5-4 | TGTGCCAGCAGCTTGGCTCGGGAGAGGTCACCCCTCCACTTT | CASSLARERSPLHF
TRBD1 | TRBJ1-3 | many | TRBV7-3 | TGTGCCAGCAGCTACTCAGGGGGTACTGGAAACACCATATATTTT | CASSYSGGTGNTIYF
. | TRBJ1-2 | few | TRBV5-6 | TGTGCCAGCAGCTTACTTGACACGATCTATGGCTACACCTTC | CASSLLDTIYGYTF
. | TRBJ2-6 | many | TRBV7-6 | TGTGCCAGCAGCTTACGGGCCACTGCACCGATTTCCGGGGCCAACGTCCTGACTTTC | CASSLRATAPISGANVLTF
. | TRBJ2-2 | many | TRBV7-8 | TGTGCCAGCAGCTTTCTACCCTCAGTTCAGGCGACGAACACCGGGGAGCTGTTTTTT | CASSFLPSVQATNTGELFF
. | TRBJ1-3 | . | TRBV19 | TGTGCCAGCAACCTCCAGGGATACTCTGGAAACACCATATATTTT | CASNLQGYSGNTIYF
. | TRBJ1-1 | many | TRBV7-2 | TGTGCCAGCAGCGATTATAGGATCGGCACTGAAGCTTTCTTT | CASSDYRIGTEAFF
. | TRBJ1-1 | many | TRBV7-9 | TGTGCCAGCAGCTTCAGTGCGGTAGGGAACACTGAAGCTTTCTTT | CASSFSAVGNTEAFF
. | TRBJ2-1 | many | TRBV7-8 | TGTGCCAGCAGCCATACAGGGAGGGGGTCCTACAATGAGCAGTTCTTC | CASSHTGRGSYNEQFF
. | TRBJ1-3 | . | TRBV7-9 | TGTGCCAGCAGCTACCCTCAGGTCTCTGGAAACACCATATATTTT | CASSYPQVSGNTIYF
. | TRBJ1-2 | few | TRBV7-9 | TGTGCCAGCAGCCAGGACACAGGAGATCCCTCAGCGGATGGCTACACCTTC | CASSQDTGDPSADGYTF
. | TRBJ1-1 | . | TRBV7-9 | TGTGCCAGCAGCGCCCTCGACAGAATGAACACTGAAGCTTTCTTT | CASSALDRMNTEAFF
. | TRBJ2-4 | . | TRBV6-1 | TGTGCCAGCAGTGAAGAGAGAGGTGTTCCATTAAACATTCAGTACTTC | CASSEERGVPLNIQYF
. | TRBJ1-3 | . | TRBV11-2 | TGTGCCAGCAGTCCTACCGGACAGCCCAGAAACACCATATATTTT | CASSPTGQPRNTIYF
. | TRBJ1-2 | few | TRBV6-1 | TGTGCCAGCAGTCCCCCGGCGGACCAAGCTAACTATGGCTACACCTTC | CASSPPADQANYGYTF
TRBD2 | TRBJ2-1 | few | TRBV5-5 | TGTGCCAGCGAGGAGCGGGGGTTATACAATGAGCAGTTCTTC | CASEERGLYNEQFF
. | TRBJ2-7 | few | TRBV4-1 | TGCGCCAGCAGCCAAGATCCCAGCGGGCCCTACGAGCAGTACTTC | CASSQDPSGPYEQYF
TRBD2 | TRBJ2-2 | many | TRBV6-5 | TGTGCCAGCACCTTGACCTTAGCGGGTGTAACAACCGGGGAGCTGTTTTTT | CASTLTLAGVTTGELFF
TRBD1 | TRBJ1-1 | . | TRBV6-5 | TGTGCCAGTCTGGGGATATATAGAGGTACGAAGACAGGGGCTCCGAACACTGAAGCTTTCTTT | CASLGIYRGTKTGAPNTEAFF
. | TRBJ1-1 | few | TRBV28 | TGTGCCAGCAGTCCGAGAACAGATACTGAAGCTTTCTTT | CASSPRTDTEAFF
TRBD1 | TRBJ2-1 | few | TRBV2 | TGTGCCAGCAGTGGGTGGGACAGGAGCCCTCACAAACAGCAGTTCTTC | CASSGWDRSPHKQQFF
TRBD1 | TRBJ1-6 | few | TRBV7-9 | TGTGCCAGCGGGGACAGCCGTAATTCACCCCTCCACTTT | CASGDSRNSPLHF
. | TRBJ2-1 | . | TRBV20-1 | TGCAGTGCTAGTCAAGGACTCTACAATGAGCAGTTCTTC | CSASQGLYNEQFF
. | TRBJ2-5 | few | TRBV12-3/TRBV12-4 | TGTGCCAGCAGTGGGGGAGGGGGGATTCGATCCAACTTC | CASSGGGGIRSNF
. | TRBJ2-7 | . | TRBV30 | TGTGCCTGGACAATGGGAGGACTGATCAGCTCCTACGAGCAGTACTTC | CAWTMGGLISSYEQYF
. | TRBJ1-1 | . | TRBV6-2/TRBV6-3 | TGTGCCAGCAGCGACGTGAACACTGAAGCTTTCTTT | CASSDVNTEAFF
TRBD1 | TRBJ2-5 | many | TRBV7-6 | TGTGCCAGCACCCCTAACAGGGGAAAAGAGACCCAGTACTTC | CASTPNRGKETQYF
. | TRBJ2-2 | . | TRBV7-3 | TGTGCCAGCAGCTTAATAAGAATCGCCGGGGGAGGCACCGGGGAGCTGTTTTTT | CASSLIRIAGGGTGELFF
. | TRBJ2-7 | . | TRBV19 | TGTGCCAGTAGTATCTCCGGGAGCGAGCAGTACTTC | CASSISGSEQYF
TRBD2 | TRBJ2-3 | . | TRBV9 | TGTGCCAGCAGCGCTGAGAGAACTAGCGAATCGCAGTATTTT | CASSAERTSESQYF
. | TRBJ2-3 | . | TRBV20-1 | TGCAGTGCTAGAACGAAGGGGTACACAGATACGCAGTATTTT | CSARTKGYTDTQYF
. | TRBJ2-7 | many | TRBV7-7 | TGTGCTAGCAGCCCTCAGACAGGGAGGAGCTCCTACGAGCAGTACTTC | CASSPQTGRSSYEQYF
. | TRBJ1-2 | many | TRBV6-2/TRBV6-3 | TGTGCCAGCAGCCCCGGGGTGTTTGGCTACACCTTC | CASSPGVFGYTF